The 17 T cell receptor beta chains below were found in one sample sequenced in a study of blood T cells in healthy people across ages. Alongside a J-beta primer mix, a sample-barcoded 5' primer served in a second PCR lasting roughly 6 to 11 cycles. In TCRdb, the 5' RACE reads were re-called with MiXCR into one record per CDR3 protein. The table has about 1.5 million distinct CDR3 sequences, about 42% seen once; the top ten hold about 3.8%. The sample consisted of blood. The receptors derive from a woman younger than 30 in good health.

This clonotype was observed a handful of times. The V gene is TRBV20-1, the J gene TRBJ2-5; TRBD2 aligns across 7 bases. The CDR3 extends over 14 amino acids. The V and J ends lost 2 bases and 2 bases, in that order; junction bases with no gene match: 5. Germline CDR1 DFQATT, CDR2 SNEGSKA (reference sequence). This CDR3 reads CSARRLAVQETQYF. CDR3 DNA: TGCAGTGCTAGAAGGCTAGCGGTTCAAGAGACCCAGTACTTC.

The chain uses TRBV7-9 and TRBJ1-2; D gene uncertain. Germline CDR1 reads SEHNR; CDR2 reads FQNEAQ (reference sequence). The germline V and J ends were trimmed by 5 bases and 5 bases, with 12 bases remaining between them. This CDR3 region has 13 residues. The CDR3 nucleotides are TGTGCCAGCAGCCCTCCGGGGAGATATGGCTACACCTTC. It yields the protein CASSPPGRYGYTF.

The chain links TRBV4-1 to TRBJ2-6, with D perhaps matching TRBD2 (5 bases). V lost 2 bases and J 7 bases, leaving 18 bases between the germline ends. Looked up from germline, CDR1 is MGHRA and CDR2 is YSYEKL. The CDR3 contains 17 residues. This chain's CDR3 is CASSQPPLEASANVLTF. CDR3 nucleotides: TGCGCCAGCAGCCAACCCCCACTAGAGGCCTCAGCCAACGTCCTGACTTTC.

The chain couples TRBV12-3 or TRBV12-4 to TRBJ1-1, with 10 bases lining up with TRBD1. J gave up 4 bases and V 5 bases, and 1 base lay outside the gene matches. The CDR3 totals 13 residues. CDR3 DNA: TGTGCCAGCAGTGGGACAGGGGCCACTGAAGCTTTCTTT. Protein sequence: CASSGTGATEAFF.

This chain links TRBV2 with TRBJ1-5; weak D call: TRBD1 (6 bases). Trimming took 2 bases from V and 2 from J, leaving 10 bases between them. CDR1 is SNHLY and CDR2 is FYNNEI in the germline V gene. CDR3 length equals 15 residues. CDR3 amino acids: CASSETGYGNQPQHF. The CDR3, as DNA: TGTGCCAGCAGTGAAACAGGGTATGGCAATCAGCCCCAGCATTTT.

The V and J genes are TRBV2 and TRBJ1-2; D unclear. This CDR3 is 14 amino acids long. Germline V gene lookup returns CDR1 SNHLY and CDR2 FYNNEI. The germline V and J ends were trimmed by 9 bases and 4 bases, with 18 bases remaining between them. The CDR3 protein is CASGQQGNGYGYTF. The DNA of the CDR3 is TGTGCCAGTGGGCAACAAGGAAACGGCTATGGCTACACCTTC.

The V gene is TRBV20-1, the J gene TRBJ2-1; D remains ambiguous. There are 13 residues in the CDR3. Germline values: CDR1 DFQATT, CDR2 SNEGSKA (reference sequence). The V and J ends lost 4 bases and 0 bases respectively, with 7 bases between them. Here the CDR3 reads CSAMRGSYNEQFF. DNA for the CDR3: TGCAGTGCTATGCGTGGCTCCTACAATGAGCAGTTCTTC.

Here the CDR3 reads CSARAGADEKLFF. As DNA, the CDR3 is TGCAGTGCTCGAGCAGGGGCGGATGAAAAACTGTTTTTT. The chain carries TRBV20-1 and TRBJ1-4; D is perhaps TRBD1 (6 bases). The length of the CDR3 is 13 residues. From germline, CDR1 is DFQATT and CDR2 SNEGSKA (reference sequence). V was trimmed by 5 bases and J by 6 bases, leaving 13 bases between them.

The V and J genes are TRBV28 and TRBJ2-5, with D unresolved. The germline V gene encodes CDR1 MDHEN and CDR2 SYDVKM. The CDR3 is 16 amino acids. The ends were cut back, 3 bases at V and 4 bases at J, with 18 bases in the middle. CDR3 region: CASSFLLRRRPETQYF. DNA of the CDR3: TGTGCCAGCAGTTTCCTCCTTCGACGACGCCCAGAGACCCAGTACTTC.

The chain has TRBV15 and TRBJ1-2, with D unresolved. The V end was cut by 8 bases, the J end by 1 base, with 14 bases between. The CDR3 is 14 residues long. From germline, CDR1 is LNHNV and CDR2 YYDKDF (reference sequence). CDR3 coding DNA: TGTGCCACCGTCCCCGGGGATAATAACTATGGCTACACCTTC. As protein: CATVPGDNNYGYTF.

The chain couples TRBV3-1 to TRBJ1-1; TRBD1 is a possible D gene (6 bases). CDR3 length: 14 amino acids. Germline V lookup: CDR1 LGHDT, CDR2 YNNKEL (reference sequence). The V end lost 2 bases, the J end lost 4 bases, and 11 bases lay between the germline ends. Here the CDR3 reads CASSQPGEATEAFF. The CDR3 bases are TGTGCCAGCAGCCAACCAGGGGAGGCCACTGAAGCTTTCTTT.

This clonotype occurred a few times. The chain has TRBV5-4 and TRBJ2-5; 7 bases align to TRBD1. The J call is doubtful: the DNA matches TRBJ2-7 better. The CDR3 covers 16 residues. The germline gives CDR1 SGHNT, CDR2 YYREEE (reference sequence). The CDR3 sequence: CASSSVGQVVRDEQYF. As DNA, the CDR3 is TGTGCCAGCAGCTCAGTCGGACAGGTCGTACGGGACGAGCAGTACTTC.

The rearrangement joins TRBV27 to TRBJ1-2; no firm D call. Germline lookup yields CDR1 MNHEY and CDR2 SMNVEV (reference sequence). V shed 4 bases and J shed 7 bases, with 13 bases lying between them. This CDR3 is 13 amino acids long. The CDR3 loop reads CASSSERARGYTF. The CDR3 bases are TGTGCCAGCAGTTCAGAAAGGGCGCGTGGCTACACCTTC.

J is TRBJ1-1 and V is TRBV5-1, with a weak D call TRBD1 (6 bases). Trimming cost V 0 bases and J 5 bases, with 14 bases left between them. CDR1 SGHRS and CDR2 YFSETQ come from the germline V gene. The CDR3 runs 15 residues. The CDR3 nucleotides read TGCGCCAGCAGCTTGGACAGGGCCGAAAGGACTGAAGCTTTCTTT. Amino acid sequence: CASSLDRAERTEAFF.

The rearrangement joins TRBV11-2 to TRBJ1-1; D is unclear. The germline V and J ends were trimmed by 5 bases and 7 bases, with 11 bases remaining between them. Germline V gene data show CDR1 as SGHAT and CDR2 as FQNNGV. This CDR3 is built from 12 residues. The CDR3 loop is CASSLRSVEAFF. CDR3 coding DNA: TGTGCCAGCAGCCTTCGGAGCGTTGAAGCTTTCTTT.

This clonotype was observed many times. This rearrangement joins TRBV20-1 to TRBJ1-5, with TRBD1 identical over 8 bases. Per the germline V gene, CDR1 is DFQATT and CDR2 is SNEGSKA (reference sequence). Trimming took 1 base from V and 2 from J; bases not matched to a gene: 4. The CDR3 loop spans 15 amino acids. CDR3 nucleotide sequence: TGCAGTGCTAGAGGGGGGACAGGCGGCAATCAGCCCCAGCATTTT. It translates to CSARGGTGGNQPQHF.

This clonotype was seen a few times. The CDR3 here is CSVEKGDGNTIYF. CDR3 nucleotide sequence: TGCAGCGTTGAAAAGGGTGATGGAAACACCATATATTTT. The chain employs TRBV29-1 and TRBJ1-3, with D unresolved. The CDR3 runs to 13 residues. V was cut by 2 bases and J by 3 bases, with 8 bases left in between. Germline V CDR1 and CDR2: SQVTM, ANQGSEA.